These T cell receptor beta chains were read from a single sample in a study of T cells in Graves' hyperthyroidism and ophthalmopathy. TCRdb independently ran MiXCR on the multiplex PCR reads; one entry per CDR3 protein. The table has more than 550,000 distinct CDR3 sequences, roughly 20% seen once; the top ten hold 16%. Sequencing used blood. These receptors were taken from a woman aged 45-65 years with Graves' hyperthyroidism that later progressed to Graves' ophthalmopathy. Each CDR3 is given with its conserved first and last residue. D genes are given only for firm matches. Size tells how often a clone was seen (once, few, many) or the class of an expanded clone, and some rows leave it out.

cdr3_nt: TGCGCCAGCAGCTTGGAACCGACAGGGTATAGGGAGACCCAGTACTTC; cdr3_aa: CASSLEPTGYRETQYF; j_call: TRBJ2-5; clone_size: few; v_call: TRBV5-1; d_call: TRBD1
cdr3_nt: TGTGCCAGCAGCCTAGTTTGGGGTACAGATACGCAGTATTTT; cdr3_aa: CASSLVWGTDTQYF; j_call: TRBJ2-3; clone_size: few; v_call: TRBV5-6; d_call: .
cdr3_nt: TGTGCCAGCACCCTTGCCGAAAACACTGAAGCTTTCTTT; cdr3_aa: CASTLAENTEAFF; j_call: TRBJ1-1; clone_size: .; v_call: TRBV6-2/TRBV6-3; d_call: .
cdr3_nt: TGTGCCATCAGTACGGGACTAGCGGACTACAATGAGCAGTTCTTC; cdr3_aa: CAISTGLADYNEQFF; j_call: TRBJ2-1; clone_size: few; v_call: TRBV10-3; d_call: TRBD2
cdr3_nt: TGTGCCAGCAGTTTACGGGGGACAGGAGTATATGGCTACACCTTC; cdr3_aa: CASSLRGTGVYGYTF; j_call: TRBJ1-2; clone_size: .; v_call: TRBV6-1; d_call: TRBD1
cdr3_nt: TGTGCCAGCAGATTTAACAGGAACACCGGGGAGCTGTTTTTT; cdr3_aa: CASRFNRNTGELFF; j_call: TRBJ2-2; clone_size: many; v_call: TRBV7-2; d_call: .
cdr3_nt: TGTGCCATCAGTGAGTCCCACCCGGCTGAAGAGACCCAGTACTTC; cdr3_aa: CAISESHPAEETQYF; j_call: TRBJ2-5; clone_size: few; v_call: TRBV10-3; d_call: .
cdr3_nt: TGTGCCAGCAGCTTAGATAGGCCTAGCGGGGGCCACTGGAACACCGGGGAGCTGTTTTTT; cdr3_aa: CASSLDRPSGGHWNTGELFF; j_call: TRBJ2-2; clone_size: many; v_call: TRBV11-2; d_call: TRBD2
cdr3_nt: TGTGCCAGCGGCAGAGTCCAGGGGCCCTACGAGCAGTACTTC; cdr3_aa: CASGRVQGPYEQYF; j_call: TRBJ2-7; clone_size: few; v_call: TRBV6-1; d_call: .
cdr3_nt: TGTGCCAGCAGCTTAGGACAGGGGGTGAACAATGAGCAGTTCTTC; cdr3_aa: CASSLGQGVNNEQFF; j_call: TRBJ2-1; clone_size: many; v_call: TRBV7-9; d_call: TRBD1
cdr3_nt: TGTGCCAGCAGCATAGATGTAGGGGTACGGACTGAAGCTTTCTTT; cdr3_aa: CASSIDVGVRTEAFF; j_call: TRBJ1-1; clone_size: .; v_call: TRBV7-9; d_call: .
cdr3_nt: TGCGCCAGCAGCCCTGGACAGGGCGAGGGGGGCTACACCTTC; cdr3_aa: CASSPGQGEGGYTF; j_call: TRBJ1-2; clone_size: .; v_call: TRBV5-4; d_call: TRBD1
cdr3_nt: TGCAGTGCTAGTCGCCGGGACAGGGTATTCCGGGAGCAGTTCTTC; cdr3_aa: CSASRRDRVFREQFF; j_call: TRBJ2-1; clone_size: few; v_call: TRBV20-1; d_call: TRBD1
cdr3_nt: TGTGCCAGTAGTATTACTGGGTGGGCCAAAAACATTCAGTACTTC; cdr3_aa: CASSITGWAKNIQYF; j_call: TRBJ2-4; clone_size: few; v_call: TRBV19; d_call: .
cdr3_nt: TGTGCCAGCAGTTCACCCAGGCTATCCTACAATGAGCAGTTCTTC; cdr3_aa: CASSSPRLSYNEQFF; j_call: TRBJ2-1; clone_size: many; v_call: TRBV27; d_call: .
cdr3_nt: TGTGCCAGCAGCTGGGGATCCGGGACAGGGAATGAAAAACTGTTTTTT; cdr3_aa: CASSWGSGTGNEKLFF; j_call: TRBJ1-4; clone_size: .; v_call: TRBV5-6; d_call: TRBD1
cdr3_nt: TGTGCCAGCAGCTTAGATCCTAGGTGGCCCCAGCATTTT; cdr3_aa: CASSLDPRWPQHF; j_call: TRBJ1-5; clone_size: few; v_call: TRBV11-2; d_call: .
cdr3_nt: TGTGCCAGTAGTCTACCCGGGAGGGTGAACACTGAAGCTTTCTTT; cdr3_aa: CASSLPGRVNTEAFF; j_call: TRBJ1-1; clone_size: .; v_call: TRBV19; d_call: .
cdr3_nt: TGCAGCGTTGACGGGACAAACACTGAAGCTTTCTTT; cdr3_aa: CSVDGTNTEAFF; j_call: TRBJ1-1; clone_size: .; v_call: TRBV29-1; d_call: .
cdr3_nt: TGTGCCAGCAGTTCTACCGGGGGGGGTTCAGATACGCAGTATTTT; cdr3_aa: CASSSTGGGSDTQYF; j_call: TRBJ2-3; clone_size: many; v_call: TRBV2; d_call: TRBD2
cdr3_nt: TGCAGGCCGGACCCAGCGATCGATGAGCAGTTCTTC; cdr3_aa: CRPDPAIDEQFF; j_call: TRBJ2-1; clone_size: many; v_call: TRBV20-1; d_call: .
cdr3_nt: TGCGCCAGCAGCCAAGATGAATCGCGCGTAAAGACCCAGTACTTC; cdr3_aa: CASSQDESRVKTQYF; j_call: TRBJ2-5; clone_size: .; v_call: TRBV4-1; d_call: .
cdr3_nt: TGCAGTGCTAGCCGTAGGGACAATGAGCAGTTCTTC; cdr3_aa: CSASRRDNEQFF; j_call: TRBJ2-1; clone_size: many; v_call: TRBV20-1; d_call: .
cdr3_nt: TGTGCCAGCAGCGTAGAACTAGCAGCCGATACGCAGTATTTT; cdr3_aa: CASSVELAADTQYF; j_call: TRBJ2-3; clone_size: few; v_call: TRBV9; d_call: .
cdr3_nt: TGCAGTGCTAGAGAACCCGCGTGGACTGCCTCCTACGAGCAGTACTTC; cdr3_aa: CSAREPAWTASYEQYF; j_call: TRBJ2-7; clone_size: few; v_call: TRBV20-1; d_call: .
cdr3_nt: TGTGCCAGCAGAAGGGGTCCGGTAGACGAGCAGTACTTC; cdr3_aa: CASRRGPVDEQYF; j_call: TRBJ2-7; clone_size: many; v_call: TRBV6-1; d_call: .
cdr3_nt: TGCAGCGCACGACAGTACCAAGAGACCCAGTACTTC; cdr3_aa: CSARQYQETQYF; j_call: TRBJ2-5; clone_size: many; v_call: TRBV29-1; d_call: .
cdr3_nt: TGTGCCAGCAAAACTAGCGGGGAATACAATGAGCAGTTCTTC; cdr3_aa: CASKTSGEYNEQFF; j_call: TRBJ2-1; clone_size: .; v_call: TRBV12-3/TRBV12-4; d_call: TRBD2
cdr3_nt: TGTGCCAGCAGCCCACCTTGGCACACTGAAGCTTTCTTT; cdr3_aa: CASSPPWHTEAFF; j_call: TRBJ1-1; clone_size: .; v_call: TRBV7-2; d_call: .
cdr3_nt: TGTGCCAGCAGTTACAATGACCCAAACACTGAAGCTTTCTTT; cdr3_aa: CASSYNDPNTEAFF; j_call: TRBJ1-1; clone_size: few; v_call: TRBV6-1; d_call: .
cdr3_nt: TGTGCCAGCAGTGACCCGCACAGGGGGCGCGGAAATGAGCAGTTCTTC; cdr3_aa: CASSDPHRGRGNEQFF; j_call: TRBJ2-1; clone_size: .; v_call: TRBV25-1; d_call: TRBD1
cdr3_nt: TGTGCCAGCAGCGAAGACGTGGAGGAGACCCAGTACTTC; cdr3_aa: CASSEDVEETQYF; j_call: TRBJ2-5; clone_size: few; v_call: TRBV9; d_call: .
cdr3_nt: TGTGCCAGCAGCCAAATTCCAGGGAACCAGCCCCAGCATTTT; cdr3_aa: CASSQIPGNQPQHF; j_call: TRBJ1-5; clone_size: many; v_call: TRBV3-1; d_call: .
cdr3_nt: TGTGCCAGCAGCCCAGACAGGGGGGCCTACAATGAGCAGTTCTTC; cdr3_aa: CASSPDRGAYNEQFF; j_call: TRBJ2-1; clone_size: few; v_call: TRBV11-3; d_call: TRBD1
cdr3_nt: TGTGCCAGCAGCTACAGGGATGGCTACACCTTC; cdr3_aa: CASSYRDGYTF; j_call: TRBJ1-2; clone_size: many; v_call: TRBV3-1; d_call: .
cdr3_nt: TGCAGTGCGACAACTAGCGGGGGGTTCACAGATACGCAGTATTTT; cdr3_aa: CSATTSGGFTDTQYF; j_call: TRBJ2-3; clone_size: many; v_call: TRBV20-1; d_call: TRBD2
cdr3_nt: TGTGCCATCAGTTGGACAGGGCCTAACACTGAAGCTTTCTTT; cdr3_aa: CAISWTGPNTEAFF; j_call: TRBJ1-1; clone_size: many; v_call: TRBV10-3; d_call: TRBD1
cdr3_nt: TGTGCCAGCAGCCAAGACTGCGGGGCTAGGCGGGGGAACAATGAGCAGTTCTTC; cdr3_aa: CASSQDCGARRGNNEQFF; j_call: TRBJ2-1; clone_size: .; v_call: TRBV3-1; d_call: TRBD2
cdr3_nt: TGTGCCTGGAGTATCCAGGACCAGGGACCCCAGTACTTC; cdr3_aa: CAWSIQDQGPQYF; j_call: TRBJ2-5; clone_size: few; v_call: TRBV30; d_call: .
cdr3_nt: TGCGCCAGCAGCCCCGACAGGCGCCCAGGCACTGAAGCTTTCTTT; cdr3_aa: CASSPDRRPGTEAFF; j_call: TRBJ1-1; clone_size: many; v_call: TRBV5-1; d_call: .
cdr3_nt: TGTGCCAGCAGTTGGGACAGGGGCGCGAAGGGGAACACTGAAGCTTTCTTT; cdr3_aa: CASSWDRGAKGNTEAFF; j_call: TRBJ1-1; clone_size: .; v_call: TRBV6-9; d_call: TRBD1
cdr3_nt: TGTGCCAGCAGTTTATCACAGGGTTGGAACATTCAGTACTTC; cdr3_aa: CASSLSQGWNIQYF; j_call: TRBJ2-4; clone_size: .; v_call: TRBV27; d_call: .
cdr3_nt: TGTGCCAGCAGCGTAGGGAGGGTTGCAAAGGGTTCACCCCTCCACTTT; cdr3_aa: CASSVGRVAKGSPLHF; j_call: TRBJ1-6; clone_size: .; v_call: TRBV9; d_call: .
cdr3_nt: TGTGCCAGCAGGGGGGACAGGGAGAGCTACGAGCAGTACTTC; cdr3_aa: CASRGDRESYEQYF; j_call: TRBJ2-7; clone_size: many; v_call: TRBV6-1; d_call: TRBD1
cdr3_nt: TGTGCCAGCGGACGGGAGGCCTACGAGCAGTACTTC; cdr3_aa: CASGREAYEQYF; j_call: TRBJ2-7; clone_size: many; v_call: TRBV2; d_call: TRBD2
cdr3_nt: TGCAGCGTTGAATTTACAGGGCCCGCGAACACCGGGGAGCTGTTTTTT; cdr3_aa: CSVEFTGPANTGELFF; j_call: TRBJ2-2; clone_size: once; v_call: TRBV29-1; d_call: .
cdr3_nt: TGTGCCAGCCGCAATCCCCGTCAGGGCACGGGCACTGAAGCTTTCTTT; cdr3_aa: CASRNPRQGTGTEAFF; j_call: TRBJ1-1; clone_size: few; v_call: TRBV19; d_call: .
cdr3_nt: TGTGCCAGCAGTCGTGGAGGGGGGGCAGATACGCAGTATTTT; cdr3_aa: CASSRGGGADTQYF; j_call: TRBJ2-3; clone_size: many; v_call: TRBV6-1; d_call: .
cdr3_nt: TGCAGTGCTCCCCGGGACAACACTAACTATGGCTACACCTTC; cdr3_aa: CSAPRDNTNYGYTF; j_call: TRBJ1-2; clone_size: many; v_call: TRBV20-1; d_call: .
cdr3_nt: TGTGCCAGCAGCCCCAAGTGGCCCCGCACAGGGAAAAGCGGGGAGCTGTTTTTT; cdr3_aa: CASSPKWPRTGKSGELFF; j_call: TRBJ2-2; clone_size: few; v_call: TRBV3-1; d_call: .
cdr3_nt: TGTGCCAGCAGTTATCCCACAGGGAGCTCCTACGAGCAGTACTTC; cdr3_aa: CASSYPTGSSYEQYF; j_call: TRBJ2-7; clone_size: few; v_call: TRBV7-8; d_call: .